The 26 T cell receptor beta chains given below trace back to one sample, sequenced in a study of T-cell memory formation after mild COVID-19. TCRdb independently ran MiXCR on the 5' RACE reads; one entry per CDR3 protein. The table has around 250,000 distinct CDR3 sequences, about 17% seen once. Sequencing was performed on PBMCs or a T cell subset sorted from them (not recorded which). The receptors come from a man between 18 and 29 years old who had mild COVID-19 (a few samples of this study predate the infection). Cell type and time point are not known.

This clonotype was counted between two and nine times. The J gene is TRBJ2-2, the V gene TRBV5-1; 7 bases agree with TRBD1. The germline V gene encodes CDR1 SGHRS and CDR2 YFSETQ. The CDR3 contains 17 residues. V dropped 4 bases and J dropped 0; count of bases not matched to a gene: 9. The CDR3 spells CASSNDRAGTNTGELFF. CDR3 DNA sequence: TGCGCCAGCAGCAATGACAGGGCAGGAACGAACACCGGGGAGCTGTTTTTT.

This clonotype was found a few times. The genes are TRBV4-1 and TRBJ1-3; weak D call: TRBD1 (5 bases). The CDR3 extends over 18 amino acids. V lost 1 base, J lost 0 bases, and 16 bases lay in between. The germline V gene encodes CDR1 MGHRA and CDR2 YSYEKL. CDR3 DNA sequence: TGCGCCAGCAGCCAAGGCACCCAGGGTCGATTCTCTGGAAACACCATATATTTT. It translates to CASSQGTQGRFSGNTIYF.

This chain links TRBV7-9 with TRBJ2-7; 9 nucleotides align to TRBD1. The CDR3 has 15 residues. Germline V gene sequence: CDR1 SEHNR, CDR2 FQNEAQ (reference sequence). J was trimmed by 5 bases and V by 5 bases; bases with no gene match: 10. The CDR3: CASSPWDRVWDEQYF. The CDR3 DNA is TGTGCCAGCAGCCCCTGGGACAGGGTCTGGGACGAGCAGTACTTC.

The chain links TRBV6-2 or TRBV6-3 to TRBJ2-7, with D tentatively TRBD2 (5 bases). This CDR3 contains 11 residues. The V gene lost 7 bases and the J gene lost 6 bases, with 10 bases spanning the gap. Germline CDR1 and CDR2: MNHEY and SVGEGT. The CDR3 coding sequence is TGTGCCAGCAAGAGGGTTCGCGAGCAGTACTTC. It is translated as CASKRVREQYF.

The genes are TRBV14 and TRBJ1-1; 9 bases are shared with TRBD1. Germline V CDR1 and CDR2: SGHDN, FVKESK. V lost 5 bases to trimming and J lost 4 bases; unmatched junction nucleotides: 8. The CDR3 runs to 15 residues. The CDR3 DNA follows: TGTGCCAGCAGCTCACAGGGGGCGCAGAGCACTGAAGCTTTCTTT. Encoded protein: CASSSQGAQSTEAFF.

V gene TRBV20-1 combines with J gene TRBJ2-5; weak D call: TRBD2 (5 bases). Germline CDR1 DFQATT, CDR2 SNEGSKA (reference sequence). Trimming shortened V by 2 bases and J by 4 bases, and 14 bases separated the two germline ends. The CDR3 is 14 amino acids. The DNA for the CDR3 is TGCAGTGCTAGAATACACCCCGGGGTAGAGACCCAGTACTTC. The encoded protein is CSARIHPGVETQYF.

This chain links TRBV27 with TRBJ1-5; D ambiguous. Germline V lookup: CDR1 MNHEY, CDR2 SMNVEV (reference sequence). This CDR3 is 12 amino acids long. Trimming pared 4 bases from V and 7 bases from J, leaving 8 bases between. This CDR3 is CASSYHGQPQHF. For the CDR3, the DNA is TGTGCCAGCAGTTATCATGGCCAGCCCCAGCATTTT.

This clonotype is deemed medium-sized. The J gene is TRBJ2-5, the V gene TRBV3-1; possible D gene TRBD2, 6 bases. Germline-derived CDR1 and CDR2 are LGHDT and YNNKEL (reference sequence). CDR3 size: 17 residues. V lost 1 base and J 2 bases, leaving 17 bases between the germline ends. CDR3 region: CASSQVVIAVSQETQYF. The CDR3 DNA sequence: TGTGCCAGCAGCCAAGTAGTGATAGCGGTGTCACAAGAGACCCAGTACTTC.

The CDR3 DNA is TGTGCCAGCAGCGTAGTAGGGGCGGCTGGGTTAGAGACCCAGTACTTC. Translation: CASSVVGAAGLETQYF. J is TRBJ2-5 and V is TRBV9; a possible D gene is TRBD1 (5 bases). The CDR3 spans 16 residues. V lost 0 bases and J 4 bases, leaving 16 bases between the germline ends. CDR1 is SGDLS, CDR2 YYNGEE, per germline.

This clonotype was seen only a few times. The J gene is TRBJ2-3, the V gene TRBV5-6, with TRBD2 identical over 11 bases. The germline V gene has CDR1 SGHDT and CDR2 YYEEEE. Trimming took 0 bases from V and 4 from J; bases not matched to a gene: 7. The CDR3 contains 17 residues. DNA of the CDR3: TGTGCCAGCAGCTTGGTCCTAGCGGGGGGCGGCGCAGATACGCAGTATTTT. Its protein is CASSLVLAGGGADTQYF.

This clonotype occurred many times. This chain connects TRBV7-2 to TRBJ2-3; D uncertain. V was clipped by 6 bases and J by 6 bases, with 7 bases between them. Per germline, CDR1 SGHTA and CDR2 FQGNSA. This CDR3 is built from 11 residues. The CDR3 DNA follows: TGTGCCAGCAGAATCGGGGATACGCAGTATTTT. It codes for CASRIGDTQYF.

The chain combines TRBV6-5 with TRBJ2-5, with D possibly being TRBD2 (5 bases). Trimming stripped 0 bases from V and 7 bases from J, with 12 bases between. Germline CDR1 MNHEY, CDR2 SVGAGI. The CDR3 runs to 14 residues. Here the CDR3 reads CASSYSPGLGTQYF. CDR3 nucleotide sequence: TGTGCCAGCAGTTACTCCCCTGGACTGGGGACCCAGTACTTC.

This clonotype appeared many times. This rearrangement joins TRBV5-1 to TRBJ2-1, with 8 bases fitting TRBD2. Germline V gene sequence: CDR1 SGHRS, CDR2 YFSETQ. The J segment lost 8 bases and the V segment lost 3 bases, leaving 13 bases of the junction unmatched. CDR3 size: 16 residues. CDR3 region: CASSSYPGFGRDEQFF. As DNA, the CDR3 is TGCGCCAGCAGCTCCTACCCAGGGTTCGGGAGGGATGAGCAGTTCTTC.

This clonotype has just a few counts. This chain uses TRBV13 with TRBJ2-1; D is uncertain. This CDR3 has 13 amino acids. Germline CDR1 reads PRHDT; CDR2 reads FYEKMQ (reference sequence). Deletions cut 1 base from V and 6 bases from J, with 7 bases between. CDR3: CASSLESFNEQFF. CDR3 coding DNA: TGTGCCAGCAGCTTAGAAAGCTTCAATGAGCAGTTCTTC.

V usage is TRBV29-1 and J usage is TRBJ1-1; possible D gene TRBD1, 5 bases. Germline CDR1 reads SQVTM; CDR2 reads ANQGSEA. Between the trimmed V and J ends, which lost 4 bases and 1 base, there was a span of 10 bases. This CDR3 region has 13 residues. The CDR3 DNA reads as TGCAGCGTTGGGCAGGGTACGAACACTGAAGCTTTCTTT. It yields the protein CSVGQGTNTEAFF.

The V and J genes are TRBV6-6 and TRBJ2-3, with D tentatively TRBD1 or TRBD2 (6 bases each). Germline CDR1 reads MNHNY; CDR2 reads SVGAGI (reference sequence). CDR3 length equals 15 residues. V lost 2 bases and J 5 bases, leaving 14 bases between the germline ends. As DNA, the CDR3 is TGTGCCAGCAGTTACCCCCTCAGGGGAGGAGATACGCAGTATTTT. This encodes CASSYPLRGGDTQYF.

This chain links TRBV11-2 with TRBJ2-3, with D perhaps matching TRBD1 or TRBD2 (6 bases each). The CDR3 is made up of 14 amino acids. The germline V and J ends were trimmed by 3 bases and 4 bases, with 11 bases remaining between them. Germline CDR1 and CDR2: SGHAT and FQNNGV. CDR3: CASSLERGPDTQYF. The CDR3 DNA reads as TGTGCCAGCAGCTTGGAACGGGGGCCAGATACGCAGTATTTT.

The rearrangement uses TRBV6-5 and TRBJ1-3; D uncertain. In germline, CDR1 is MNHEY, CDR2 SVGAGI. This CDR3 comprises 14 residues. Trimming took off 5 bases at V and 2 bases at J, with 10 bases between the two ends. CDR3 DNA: TGTGCCAGCAGTGGGTCGCGAGCTGGAAACACCATATATTTT. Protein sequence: CASSGSRAGNTIYF.

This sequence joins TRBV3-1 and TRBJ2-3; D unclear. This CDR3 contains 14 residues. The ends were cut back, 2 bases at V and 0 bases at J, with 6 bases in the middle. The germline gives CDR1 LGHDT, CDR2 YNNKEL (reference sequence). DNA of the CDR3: TGTGCCAGCAGCCAATACGGGAGCACAGATACGCAGTATTTT. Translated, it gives CASSQYGSTDTQYF.

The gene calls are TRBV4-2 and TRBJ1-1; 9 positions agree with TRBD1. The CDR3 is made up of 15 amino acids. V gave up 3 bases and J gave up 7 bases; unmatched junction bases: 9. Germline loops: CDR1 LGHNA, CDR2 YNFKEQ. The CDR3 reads CASSQTGTGFGEAFF. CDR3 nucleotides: TGTGCCAGCAGCCAGACCGGGACAGGGTTCGGTGAAGCTTTCTTT.

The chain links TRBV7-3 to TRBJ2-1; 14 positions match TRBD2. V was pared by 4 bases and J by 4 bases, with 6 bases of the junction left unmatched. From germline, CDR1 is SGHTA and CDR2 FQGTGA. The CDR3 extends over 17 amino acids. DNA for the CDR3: TGTGCCAGCAGCTCAAGAGGGACTAGCGGGGGATACAATGAGCAGTTCTTC. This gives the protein CASSSRGTSGGYNEQFF.

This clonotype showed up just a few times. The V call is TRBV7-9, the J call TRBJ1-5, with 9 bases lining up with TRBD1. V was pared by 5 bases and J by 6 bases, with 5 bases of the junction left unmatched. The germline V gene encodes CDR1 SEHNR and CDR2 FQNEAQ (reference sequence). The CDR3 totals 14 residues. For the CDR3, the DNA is TGTGCCAGCAGCCCTACAGGGGGCGGTCAGCCCCAGCATTTT. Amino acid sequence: CASSPTGGGQPQHF.

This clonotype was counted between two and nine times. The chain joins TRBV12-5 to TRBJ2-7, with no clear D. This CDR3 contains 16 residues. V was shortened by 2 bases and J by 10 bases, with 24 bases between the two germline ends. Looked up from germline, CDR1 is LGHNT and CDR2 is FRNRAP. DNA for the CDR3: TGTGCTAGTGGTTTGCCCGTTTCCGATCACGTCGCTGAACAGTACTTC. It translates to CASGLPVSDHVAEQYF.

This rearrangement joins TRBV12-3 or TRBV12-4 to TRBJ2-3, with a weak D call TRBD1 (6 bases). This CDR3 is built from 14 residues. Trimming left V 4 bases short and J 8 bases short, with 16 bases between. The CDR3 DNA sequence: TGTGCCAGCAGTTCCGGGGTGGGGGCAGGTACGCAGTATTTT. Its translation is CASSSGVGAGTQYF.

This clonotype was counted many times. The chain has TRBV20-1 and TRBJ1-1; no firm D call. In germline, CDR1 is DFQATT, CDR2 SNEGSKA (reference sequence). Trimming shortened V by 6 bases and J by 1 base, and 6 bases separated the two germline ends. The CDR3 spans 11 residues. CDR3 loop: CSAARNTEAFF. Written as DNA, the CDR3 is TGCAGTGCCGCACGGAACACTGAAGCTTTCTTT.

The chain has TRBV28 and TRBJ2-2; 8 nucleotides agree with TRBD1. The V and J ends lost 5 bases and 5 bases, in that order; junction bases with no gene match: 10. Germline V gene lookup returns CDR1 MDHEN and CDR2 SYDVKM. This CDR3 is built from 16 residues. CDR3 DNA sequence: TGTGCCAGCAGTGCCGCCCCCGGACAGGGAACCGGGGAGCTGTTTTTT. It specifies CASSAAPGQGTGELFF.